What follows are 11 T cell receptor beta chains derived from one specimen sequenced in a study of blood T cell repertoires in COVID-19. Method: immunoSEQ multiplex PCR; TCRdb's copy keeps in-frame clones and lacks some. The table lists roughly 140,000 clones, around nine tenths of them singletons. The sequenced sample consisted of peripheral blood. These receptors originate from a woman aged 70-85 years with acute or convalescent COVID-19.

The V call is TRBV28, the J call TRBJ1-1, with D perhaps TRBD1 (5 bases). The germline V and J ends were trimmed by 6 bases and 2 bases, with 22 bases remaining between them. There are 17 residues in the CDR3. Germline V lookup: CDR1 MDHEN, CDR2 SYDVKM. Here the CDR3 DNA reads TGTGCCAGCAGCCCCCCCGAGGGCGGGGGGAGAAACACTGAAGCTTTCTTT. Protein sequence: CASSPPEGGGRNTEAFF.

J is TRBJ2-7 and V is TRBV28; 10 positions match TRBD2. CDR1 and CDR2 (germline): MDHEN, SYDVKM. CDR3 length: 14 amino acids. The trim removed 7 bases at V and 0 bases at J, leaving 3 bases unmatched. This CDR3 reads CASNSGGHSYEQYV. The CDR3 DNA follows: TGTGCCAGCAATAGCGGGGGGCACTCCTACGAGCAGTACGTC.

The chain links TRBV19 to TRBJ1-5, with 7 bases fitting TRBD1. V was clipped by 7 bases and J by 2 bases; unmatched bases: 8. Germline-derived CDR1 and CDR2 are LNHDA and SQIVND (reference sequence). CDR3 length: 15 residues. CDR3 in amino acids: CASNIKGAGNQPQHF. CDR3 in DNA: TGTGCCAGTAACATCAAGGGGGCAGGCAATCAGCCCCAGCATTTT.

This sequence joins TRBV4-1 and TRBJ1-4, with 7 bases that match TRBD1. V gave up 0 bases and J gave up 7 bases; unmatched junction bases: 5. From germline, CDR1 is MGHRA and CDR2 YSYEKL. The CDR3 length is 15 residues. The CDR3 bases are TGCGCCAGCAGCCAAGATGCCCAGGGGGGTGAAAAACTGTTTTTT. Amino acid sequence: CASSQDAQGGEKLFF.

This sequence joins TRBV7-8 and TRBJ1-1; D call uncertain. This CDR3 spans 13 amino acids. The V end lost 4 bases, the J end lost 1 base, and 7 bases lay between the germline ends. CDR1 is SGHVS and CDR2 is FQNEAQ in the germline V gene. The CDR3 here is CASSSFRNTEAFF. In DNA, the CDR3 is TGTGCCAGCAGCTCCTTTCGGAACACTGAAGCTTTCTTT.

This chain uses TRBV6-1 with TRBJ2-7, with TRBD1 matching 10 bases. Germline loops: CDR1 MNHNS, CDR2 SASEGT. This CDR3 has 15 residues. With 5 bases clipped from V and 0 bases from J, the junction kept 4 bases outside the gene matches. The CDR3 DNA follows: TGTGCCAGCAGTCCTCGGACAGGGGGCTCCTACGAGCAGTACGTC. It codes for CASSPRTGGSYEQYV.

The V and J genes are TRBV7-2 and TRBJ1-2; D is undetermined. Per the germline V gene, CDR1 is SGHTA and CDR2 is FQGNSA. The V end was cut by 1 base, the J end by 12 bases, with 21 bases between. The CDR3 consists of 15 residues. CDR3 residues: CASSLETVGVYLDTF. CDR3 sequence (DNA): TGTGCCAGCAGCTTAGAGACTGTTGGTGTGTATTTGGACACCTTC.

The chain uses TRBV5-6 and TRBJ2-5, with D perhaps TRBD1 (5 bases). CDR1 is SGHDT and CDR2 is YYEEEE in the germline V gene. The CDR3 loop spans 14 amino acids. Trimming removed 2 bases from V and 1 base from J, with 9 bases in between. The chain's CDR3 is CASSFRTSQETQYF. The CDR3 bases are TGTGCCAGCAGCTTTCGGACAAGCCAAGAGACCCAGTACTTC.

V and J are TRBV19 and TRBJ2-4; TRBD2 aligns across 13 bases. With 3 bases clipped from V and 0 bases from J, the junction kept 8 bases outside the gene matches. This CDR3 is 19 amino acids long. The germline gives CDR1 LNHDA, CDR2 SQIVND (reference sequence). The CDR3 coding sequence is TGTGCCAGTAGTATCACTGGACTAGCGGGGGCCTTAGCCAAAAACATTCAGTACTTC. Its translation: CASSITGLAGALAKNIQYF.

This chain connects TRBV5-5 to TRBJ1-5, with a possible D match to TRBD1 (6 bases). The germline V and J ends were trimmed by 4 bases and 4 bases, with 9 bases remaining between them. Germline CDR1 SGHKS, CDR2 YYEKEE (reference sequence). The CDR3 has 13 amino acids. In nucleotides, the CDR3 is TGTGCCAGCAGCCTGGACAGTAATCAGCCCCAGCATTTT. It encodes CASSLDSNQPQHF.

This chain links TRBV20-1 with TRBJ2-1; weak D call: TRBD2 (7 bases). V shed 3 bases and J shed 10 bases, with 16 bases lying between them. Germline CDR1 is DFQATT and CDR2 is SNEGSKA (reference sequence). This CDR3 has 13 amino acids. The CDR3 is CSASRGGAGEQFF. The CDR3 DNA is TGCAGTGCTAGTCGAGGGGGGGCCGGGGAGCAGTTCTTC.